These 15 T cell receptor beta chains originate from one sample sequenced in a study of blood T cell repertoires in COVID-19. Using immunoSEQ multiplex PCR, the repertoire was profiled, and TCRdb retains in-frame clones only, with some absent. The sample contains about 130,000 clones, around 79% of which appear only once. Sequencing was performed on peripheral blood. Receptors originate from a woman aged 65 to 85 with COVID-19, enrolled during active disease.

The chain employs TRBV5-1 and TRBJ1-1; perhaps TRBD1 as D (6 bases). Germline V gene sequence: CDR1 SGHRS, CDR2 YFSETQ. This CDR3 is 15 amino acids long. Trimming stripped 5 bases from V and 0 bases from J, with 14 bases between. CDR3 nucleotide sequence: TGCGCCAGCAGATGGGCAGGGGACCTGAACACTGAAGCTTTCTTT. Amino acids: CASRWAGDLNTEAFF.

The rearrangement uses TRBV3-1 (or the pseudogene TRBV3-2) and TRBJ1-2; possibly TRBD1 for D (6 bases). There are 15 residues in the CDR3. Per germline, CDR1 LGHDT and CDR2 YNNKEL (reference sequence). V was shortened by 4 bases and J by 4 bases, with 16 bases between the two germline ends. The CDR3 nucleotides are TGTGCCAGCAGCCGGGGCCAGGGGACGGGCTATGGCTACACCTTC. This translates into CASSRGQGTGYGYTF.

This sequence joins TRBV19 and TRBJ1-4, with D uncertain. The V end was cut by 5 bases, the J end by 7 bases, with 11 bases between. Per the germline V gene, CDR1 is LNHDA and CDR2 is SQIVND (reference sequence). The CDR3 is 13 amino acids. The chain's CDR3 is CASSPTGAEKLFF. The CDR3, as DNA: TGTGCCAGTAGTCCAACGGGTGCTGAAAAACTGTTTTTT. Drawing the rest from reference TRBV19 and TRBJ1-4, the complete variable domain is DGGITQSPKYLFRKEGQNVTLSCEQNLNHDAMYWYRQDPGQGLRLIYYSQIVNDFQKGDIAEGYSVSREKKESFPLTVTSAQKNPTAFYLCASSPTGAEKLFFGSGTQLSVL.

V gene TRBV15 combines with J gene TRBJ2-7, with 11 nucleotides matching TRBD2. There are 15 residues in the CDR3. The germline CDR1 and CDR2 sequences are LNHNV and YYDKDF (reference sequence). Trimming took 0 bases from V and 2 from J; bases not matched to a gene: 0. CDR3: CATSRETSGAYEQYF. In DNA form, the CDR3 reads TGTGCCACCAGCAGAGAGACTAGCGGGGCCTACGAGCAGTACTTC.

The chain employs TRBV5-5 and TRBJ2-2; D ambiguous. Trimming shortened V by 2 bases and J by 8 bases, and 7 bases separated the two germline ends. The germline V gene has CDR1 SGHKS and CDR2 YYEKEE (reference sequence). There are 12 residues in the CDR3. The CDR3 DNA is TGTGCCAGCAGCTTAGAGTGGGGGGAGCTGTTTTTT. This codes for CASSLEWGELFF.

The chain links TRBV23-1 to TRBJ1-5, with TRBD1 as a possible D gene (6 bases). TRBV23-1 has ORF status, its function being uncertain. The ends were cut back, 3 bases at V and 4 bases at J, with 10 bases in the middle. This CDR3 contains 14 residues. This CDR3 is CASSHRTENQPQHF. The CDR3 bases are TGCGCCAGCAGTCATCGGACAGAGAATCAGCCCCAGCATTTT.

The V call is TRBV6-5, the J call TRBJ2-2; tentatively, D is TRBD1 (5 bases). CDR1 MNHEY and CDR2 SVGAGI come from the germline V gene. CDR3 length equals 15 residues. The V end lost 7 bases, the J end lost 3 bases, and 15 bases lay between the germline ends. CDR3 in amino acids: CASTPRAFDTGELFF. The CDR3 DNA sequence: TGTGCCAGCACACCCAGGGCCTTTGACACCGGGGAGCTGTTTTTT.

This clone was recorded only once. This chain joins TRBV5-1 and TRBJ1-2, with D possibly TRBD1 on 5 matching bases. Trimming removed 3 bases at V and 7 bases at J, with 13 bases between. Looked up from germline, CDR1 is SGHRS and CDR2 is YFSETQ. The CDR3 is made up of 13 amino acids. CDR3 loop: CASSWRGAPGYTF. CDR3 sequence (DNA): TGCGCCAGCAGCTGGAGGGGAGCCCCTGGCTACACCTTC.

This clone occurred once. This chain links TRBV5-8 with TRBJ2-5, with 8 bases lining up with TRBD1. From germline, CDR1 is SGHTS and CDR2 YDEGEE. The CDR3 is 15 amino acids. V dropped 4 bases and J dropped 3; count of bases not matched to a gene: 8. The CDR3 protein is CASSRTTQGEETQYF. DNA for the CDR3: TGTGCCAGCAGCCGAACAACACAGGGGGAAGAGACCCAGTACTTC.

This clone was detected a few times. The genes are TRBV3-1 (or the pseudogene TRBV3-2) and TRBJ1-6; no firm D call. Between the trimmed V and J ends, which lost 8 bases and 9 bases, there was a span of 20 bases. The CDR3 extends over 15 amino acids. The germline gives CDR1 LGHDT, CDR2 YNNKEL (reference sequence). In DNA form, the CDR3 reads TGTGCCAGCCGGGGAGATCCTTTCGACGGTTCACCCCTCCACTTT. Its translation is CASRGDPFDGSPLHF.

The CDR3 DNA is TGTGCCAGCAGCTTTCCTCTCAGGGGGACAGATACGCAGTATTTT. It codes for CASSFPLRGTDTQYF. V and J are TRBV7-2 and TRBJ2-3; 7 bases are shared with TRBD1. In germline, CDR1 is SGHTA, CDR2 FQGNSA. CDR3 length: 15 residues. Trimming cost V 3 bases and J 3 bases; bases outside gene matches: 6.

This clone was found a few times. This sequence joins TRBV4-2 and TRBJ1-2, with unresolved D. The CDR3 contains 16 residues. V was cut by 2 bases and J by 4 bases, with 17 bases left in between. Germline CDR1 LGHNA, CDR2 YNFKEQ. In DNA, the CDR3 is TGTGCCAGCAGCCAACGGCCGACCCACGAGGGCTATGGCTACACCTTC. Amino acids: CASSQRPTHEGYGYTF.

V gene TRBV11-2 combines with J gene TRBJ1-4; D may be TRBD1 (6 bases). The CDR3 has 16 residues. Trimming cost V 4 bases and J 5 bases, with 17 bases left between them. The germline gives CDR1 SGHAT, CDR2 FQNNGV. CDR3 sequence: CASSSPPNRENEKLFF. Written as DNA, the CDR3 is TGTGCCAGCAGCTCCCCCCCGAACAGGGAAAATGAAAAACTGTTTTTT.

V and J are TRBV2 and TRBJ1-1; 7 nucleotides align to TRBD1. This CDR3 comprises 13 residues. Germline V gene sequence: CDR1 SNHLY, CDR2 FYNNEI. Germline trimming cut 4 bases from V and 8 bases from J; bases unmatched to any gene: 7. The chain's CDR3 is CASSVKRGGEAFF. The CDR3, as DNA: TGTGCCAGCAGTGTAAAGAGAGGGGGCGAAGCTTTCTTT.

This chain connects TRBV6-5 to TRBJ2-1; 8 nucleotides agree with TRBD2. The ends lost 6 bases at V and 8 bases at J; junction bases unmatched: 9. This CDR3 comprises 14 residues. Germline CDR1 and CDR2: MNHEY and SVGAGI. The CDR3 DNA sequence: TGTGCCAGCAGGGGCCAGCGGGGGTTTGATGAGCAGTTCTTC. Amino acids: CASRGQRGFDEQFF.